The 24 T cell receptor beta chains listed next were all sequenced from one sample in a study of OX40 agonist ivuxolimab in advanced cancers. Assay used: immunoSEQ multiplex PCR; TCRdb lists only in-frame clones, some missing. Among about 61,000 clones, about nine tenths were seen once, and the ten largest hold about a quarter. Sequencing used CD4+ or CD8+ T cells sorted from blood, obtained in a trial of the OX40 agonist ivuxolimab. These receptors were collected from an adult with an advanced solid tumor such as melanoma, head and neck, liver or kidney cancer.

The J gene is TRBJ2-1, the V gene TRBV7-2, with TRBD2 matching 10 bases. Germline-derived CDR1 and CDR2 are SGHTA and FQGNSA. Losses at the gene ends were 2 bases for V and 2 bases for J; bases not matched to a gene: 3. The length of the CDR3 is 16 residues. CDR3 DNA: TGTGCCAGCAGCTTAAAAGCGGGAGGGCCCTACAATGAGCAGTTCTTC. The encoded protein is CASSLKAGGPYNEQFF.

The chain combines TRBV4-3 with TRBJ2-1, with TRBD2 matching over 11 bases. CDR1 is LGHNA, CDR2 YSLEER, per germline. Trimming cost V 1 base and J 16 bases; bases outside gene matches: 6. This CDR3 has 13 amino acids. CDR3 sequence (DNA): TGCGCCAGCAGCCAAGGGGTAGCGGGAGGGCGATTCTTC. This encodes CASSQGVAGGRFF.

V usage is TRBV9 and J usage is TRBJ2-1; 10 bases match TRBD2. The CDR3 extends over 14 amino acids. V dropped 6 bases and J dropped 8; count of bases not matched to a gene: 8. Germline lookup yields CDR1 SGDLS and CDR2 YYNGEE. CDR3 amino acids: CASTVSGGAHEQFF. CDR3 sequence (DNA): TGTGCCAGCACCGTCAGCGGGGGGGCACATGAGCAGTTCTTC.

Only one count was recorded for this clone. V gene TRBV6-5 combines with J gene TRBJ1-2; TRBD1 aligns across 7 bases. The germline gives CDR1 MNHEY, CDR2 SVGAGI. The CDR3 consists of 11 residues. J gave up 5 bases and V 8 bases, and 2 bases lay outside the gene matches. In DNA, the CDR3 is TGTGCCAGCCTGGGACAGTATGGCTACACCTTC. Translating it yields CASLGQYGYTF.

The V call is TRBV29-1, the J call TRBJ2-1, with 7 bases aligning to TRBD1. Trimming removed 7 bases from V and 4 bases from J; junction bases left unmatched: 4. The CDR3 sequence is 12 residues long. Germline-derived CDR1 and CDR2 are SQVTM and ANQGSEA. CDR3 residues: CSDRQGYNEQFF. Written as DNA, the CDR3 is TGCAGCGACAGACAGGGTTACAATGAGCAGTTCTTC.

V is TRBV4-3 and J is TRBJ2-1; D remains ambiguous. The germline CDR1 and CDR2 sequences are LGHNA and YSLEER. This CDR3 is built from 15 residues. With 1 base removed from V and 1 base from J, the gap between germline ends came to 8 bases. The CDR3 protein is CASSQVAPSYNEQFF. CDR3 in DNA: TGCGCCAGCAGCCAAGTCGCCCCATCCTACAATGAGCAGTTCTTC.

V and J are TRBV7-6 and TRBJ2-1; D gene ambiguous. Trimming took 0 bases from V and 5 from J, leaving 5 bases between them. The CDR3 runs 13 residues. Germline-derived CDR1 and CDR2 are SGHVS and FNYEAQ. The CDR3 sequence: CASSLASDNEQFF. The CDR3 DNA sequence: TGTGCCAGCAGCTTAGCCAGCGACAATGAGCAGTTCTTC.

The chain carries TRBV11-2 and TRBJ2-6; a weak D match, TRBD2 (5 bases). This CDR3 contains 15 residues. The V end lost 1 base, the J end lost 9 bases, and 13 bases lay between the germline ends. Per the germline V gene, CDR1 is SGHAT and CDR2 is FQNNGV. As DNA, the CDR3 is TGTGCCAGCAGCTTAGCTCGGGGAGTGAGCAACGTCCTGACTTTC. Translated: CASSLARGVSNVLTF.

The chain has TRBV2 and TRBJ2-1; 16 nucleotides match TRBD2. This CDR3 region has 20 residues. CDR1 is SNHLY, CDR2 FYNNEI, per germline. The V and J ends lost 4 bases and 0 bases, in that order; junction bases with no gene match: 9. The CDR3 reads CASSGTGTSGGERSYNEQFF. Here the CDR3 DNA reads TGTGCCAGCAGTGGCACCGGGACTAGCGGGGGGGAGCGCTCCTACAATGAGCAGTTCTTC.

The rearrangement links TRBV6-5 to TRBJ2-7; TRBD2 is a possible D gene (6 bases). The V gene lost 6 bases and the J gene lost 6 bases, with 21 bases spanning the gap. The CDR3 runs to 15 residues. Germline CDR1 is MNHEY and CDR2 is SVGAGI. CDR3 coding DNA: TGTGCCAGCAGCCGTATGGGGGGTGGACTCGGCGAGCAGTACGTC. The encoded protein is CASSRMGGGLGEQYV.

The chain couples TRBV28 to TRBJ2-3; 7 nucleotides agree with TRBD1. The CDR3 extends over 13 amino acids. V lost 8 bases to trimming and J lost 2 bases; unmatched junction nucleotides: 4. Germline V gene sequence: CDR1 MDHEN, CDR2 SYDVKM. This chain's CDR3 is CASQGQPTDTQYF. The DNA of the CDR3 is TGTGCCAGCCAGGGACAGCCCACAGATACGCAGTATTTT.

In its sample, this clone was seen once. The V gene is TRBV27, the J gene TRBJ1-3; D unresolved. The V and J ends lost 7 bases and 2 bases respectively, with 15 bases between them. The germline V gene has CDR1 MNHEY and CDR2 SMNVEV (reference sequence). There are 15 residues in the CDR3. CDR3 in amino acids: CASMKSLLPGNTIYF. The DNA of the CDR3 is TGTGCCAGCATGAAGTCCCTTCTTCCTGGAAACACCATATATTTT.

V is TRBV6-5 and J is TRBJ2-5, with 7 bases matching TRBD2. Trimming took 3 bases from V and 12 from J; bases not matched to a gene: 7. This CDR3 comprises 12 residues. CDR1 and CDR2 (germline): MNHEY, SVGAGI. The CDR3 reads CASSYPWGGEYF. Here the CDR3 DNA reads TGTGCCAGCAGTTATCCATGGGGGGGGGAGTACTTC.

This chain links TRBV6-6 with TRBJ1-4; D is unresolved. The germline gives CDR1 MNHNY, CDR2 SVGAGI (reference sequence). This CDR3 contains 14 residues. Trimming pared 2 bases from V and 1 base from J, leaving 5 bases between. The CDR3 nucleotides read TGTGCCAGCAGTTACAGGGTAACTAATGAAAAACTGTTTTTT. Translating it yields CASSYRVTNEKLFF.

The J gene is TRBJ2-3, the V gene TRBV19; tentative D call: TRBD1 (6 bases). Between the trimmed V and J ends, which lost 5 bases and 3 bases, there was a span of 15 bases. The CDR3 sequence is 15 residues long. The V gene's germline CDR1 is LNHDA and CDR2 SQIVND (reference sequence). The CDR3 DNA reads TGTGCCAGTAGTCCCAGGGGACACACAACAGATACGCAGTATTTT. Its translation: CASSPRGHTTDTQYF.

V gene TRBV5-1 combines with J gene TRBJ2-3; the match to TRBD2 covers 7 bases. Germline CDR1 is SGHRS and CDR2 is YFSETQ. With 2 bases clipped from V and 3 bases from J, the junction kept 9 bases outside the gene matches. CDR3 length equals 16 residues. The CDR3 sequence: CASSFQGQGGTDTQYF. The CDR3 DNA sequence: TGCGCCAGCAGCTTCCAAGGGCAGGGAGGGACAGATACGCAGTATTTT.

Here the CDR3 DNA reads TGCGCCAGCAGCCGGGGGACAGGGGACTGCACCTTC. This codes for CASSRGTGDCTF. The rearrangement links TRBV4-1 to TRBJ1-2, with 10 nucleotides matching TRBD1. Germline assignment: CDR1 MGHRA and CDR2 YSYEKL. The CDR3 covers 12 residues. Losses at the gene ends were 4 bases for V and 13 bases for J; bases not matched to a gene: 6.

The chain employs TRBV30 and TRBJ2-7; D is unclear. Germline CDR1 is GTSNPN and CDR2 is SVGIG (reference sequence). The CDR3 has 13 amino acids. V lost 2 bases and J lost 2, with 10 bases in between. The CDR3 nucleotides are TGTGCCTGGAGTTTCGCCAGGACCTACGAGCAGTACTTC. Its translation is CAWSFARTYEQYF.

The gene calls are TRBV4-3 and TRBJ2-1; D possibly uses TRBD1 or TRBD2 (5 bases each). V was cut by 3 bases and J by 2 bases, with 20 bases left in between. The CDR3 runs to 18 residues. In germline, CDR1 is LGHNA, CDR2 YSLEER. The CDR3 sequence is CASSHSLEGSPPYNEQFF. The CDR3 DNA is TGCGCCAGCAGCCACTCCCTAGAGGGGAGCCCCCCCTACAATGAGCAGTTCTTC.

This chain links TRBV27 with TRBJ2-5; D is undetermined. Trimming removed 6 bases at V and 5 bases at J, with 16 bases between. The germline V gene has CDR1 MNHEY and CDR2 SMNVEV (reference sequence). This CDR3 has 14 residues. The DNA of the CDR3 is TGTGCCAGCAGCGCCAGCATATCTTTGGAGACCCAGTACTTC. Its protein is CASSASISLETQYF.

The chain combines TRBV2 with TRBJ2-2; no firm D call. V was pared by 1 base and J by 7 bases, with 10 bases between. The CDR3 is 14 amino acids. Germline lookup yields CDR1 SNHLY and CDR2 FYNNEI. The CDR3 loop is CASSEENRVGELFF. The DNA of the CDR3 is TGTGCCAGCAGTGAAGAAAACCGGGTCGGGGAGCTGTTTTTT.

The chain recombines TRBV6-5 with TRBJ2-1, with TRBD2 matching 8 bases. The germline CDR1 and CDR2 sequences are MNHEY and SVGAGI. This CDR3 contains 14 residues. V was clipped by 2 bases and J by 8 bases; unmatched bases: 5. The CDR3 sequence: CASSYGTSLHEQFF. CDR3 sequence (DNA): TGTGCCAGCAGTTACGGGACTAGTCTGCATGAGCAGTTCTTC.

This clone was observed a single time. The chain combines TRBV5-6 with TRBJ1-2; D possibly corresponds to TRBD1 (6 bases). Germline-derived CDR1 and CDR2 are SGHDT and YYEEEE. V lost 1 base and J 5 bases, leaving 15 bases between the germline ends. CDR3 length equals 15 residues. CDR3 coding DNA: TGTGCCAGCAGCTTGAGCACAGGGAGGCTTTATGGCTACACCTTC. Translated: CASSLSTGRLYGYTF.

The chain uses TRBV28 and TRBJ1-4; possible D gene TRBD1, 5 bases. The V and J ends lost 8 bases and 2 bases respectively, with 18 bases between them. This CDR3 is 16 amino acids long. Germline V gene sequence: CDR1 MDHEN, CDR2 SYDVKM. The CDR3 region is CASRRRGGVTNEKLFF. CDR3 DNA sequence: TGTGCCAGCCGACGGAGGGGTGGAGTCACTAATGAAAAACTGTTTTTT.